This T cell receptor beta chain was sequenced during a study of blood T cells in healthy people across ages. The use of a sample-barcoded 5' primer and a J-beta primer mix characterized a second PCR of roughly 6 to 11 cycles. A template-switch adaptor that had 12 random nucleotides put a tag on each cDNA molecule. TCRdb ran MiXCR on the 5' RACE reads and lists one entry per CDR3 protein. Of more than 750,000 distinct CDR3 sequences in the sample, roughly 29% are singletons; the top ten hold about 10%. Study-wide points: Donor CMV status, an unknown factor, possibly confounded changes in expanded clonotypes.

This clonotype turned up a few times. Its cognate antigen is unknown. V trimming: 5 bases; J trimming: 3 bases; junction bases outside the gene matches: 5. This CDR3 is built from 16 residues. Germline V gene sequence: CDR1 SEHNR, CDR2 FQNEAQ (reference sequence). These sequences were also reported in another study, on T cells of mothers and their children. This second report adds: The sample comes from nine or ten healthy Caucasian donors: mothers and children. Normalized overlap was always slightly, never significantly, higher in related than unrelated mother-child pairs.

Sequenced input: blood. The chain employs TRBV7-9 and TRBJ1-5, with 12 bases aligning to TRBD1. The clonotype comes from a woman aged 40-49 years in good health. CDR3 sequence (DNA): TGTGCCAGCAGCGTCGGGACAGGGGGCTTCAATCAGCCCCAGCATTTT. Its protein is CASSVGTGGFNQPQHF.